This record concerns one TCR beta chain sequence. The antigen is not known. The record originates from a study of cytomegalovirus exposure and HLA in healthy donors. Study context: As an earlier analysis found, about 179 million T cells yielded 95 million to 130 million unique TCR beta sequences.

PCR amplification relied on 60 Vbeta primers (plus 13 Jbeta primers). In the source study's methods: Roughly 10 million shared chains were among about 80 million unique TCR beta chains counted in a later analysis. TCRdb's copy holds only in-frame clones and misses some; the assay was immunoSEQ multiplex PCR. Clone size and V and J calls were adopted from that table, with D and trimming inferred from the DNA. This table holds approximately 110,000 clones, over 60% found once. With 0 bases removed from V and 11 bases from J, the gap between germline ends came to 10 bases. The CDR3 has 11 amino acids. CDR1 and CDR2 from the germline V gene are SQVTM and ANQGSEA. Study-level points and caveats: Across donors, sequencing depth was assumed by presence/absence analyses to be roughly uniform. In a later analysis, V- and J-gene trimming of beta chains associated with a DCLRE1C missense variant, replicated independently.

This TCR was recovered from a woman in her thirties or forties in good health and CMV-seropositive. The rearrangement uses TRBV29-1 and TRBJ1-2; no firm D call. The source material was PBMCs. For the CDR3, the DNA is TGCAGCGTTGAAGATCAACAGACATACACCTTC. Protein: CSVEDQQTYTF.